The clone carrying this TCR beta chain showed up many times. The CDR3 contains 12 residues. Trimming left V 6 bases short and J 4 bases short, with 9 bases between. Looked up from germline, CDR1 is MDHEN and CDR2 is SYDVKM. The data stem from a study of T-cell reconstitution after alpha-beta-depleted transplantation in children. Researchers prepared the TCRbeta library using unique molecular identifiers, the study reports. One entry per CDR3 protein, called by TCRdb with MiXCR from the PCR reads. Altogether about 230,000 distinct CDR3 sequences are present, 9.5% to 15% being singletons, with the ten largest covering around 2.8%.

Sequences were derived from PBMCs from the stem cell graft donor, sampled from the stem cell graft. The chain links TRBV28 to TRBJ1-1; D is unclear. The TCR comes from a human donor who donated a stem cell graft to a child with acute lymphoblastic leukemia. The CDR3 DNA reads as TGTGCCAGCAGAGAGGCTCTCACTGAAGCTTTCTTT. This sequence encodes CASREALTEAFF.